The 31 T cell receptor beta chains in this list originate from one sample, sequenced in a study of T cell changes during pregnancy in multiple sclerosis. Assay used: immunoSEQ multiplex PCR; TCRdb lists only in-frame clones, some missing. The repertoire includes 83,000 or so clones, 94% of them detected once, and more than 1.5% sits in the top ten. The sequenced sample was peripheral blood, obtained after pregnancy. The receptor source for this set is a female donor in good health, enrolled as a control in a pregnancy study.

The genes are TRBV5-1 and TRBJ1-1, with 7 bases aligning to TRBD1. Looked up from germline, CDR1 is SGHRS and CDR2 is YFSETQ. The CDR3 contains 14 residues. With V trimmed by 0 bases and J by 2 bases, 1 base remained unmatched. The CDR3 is CASSLDRGNTEAFF. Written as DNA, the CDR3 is TGCGCCAGCAGCTTGGACAGGGGAAACACTGAAGCTTTCTTT.

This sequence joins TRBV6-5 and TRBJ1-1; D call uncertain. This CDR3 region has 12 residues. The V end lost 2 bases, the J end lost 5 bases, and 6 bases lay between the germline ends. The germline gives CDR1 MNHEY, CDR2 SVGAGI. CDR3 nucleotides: TGTGCCAGCAGTTACGGGAGTACTGAAGCTTTCTTT. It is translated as CASSYGSTEAFF.

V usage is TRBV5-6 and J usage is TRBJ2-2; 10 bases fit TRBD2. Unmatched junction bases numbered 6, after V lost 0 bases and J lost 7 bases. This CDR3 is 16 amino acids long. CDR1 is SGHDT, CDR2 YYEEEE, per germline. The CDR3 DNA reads TGTGCCAGCAGCTTGGCTCTAGCGGGAGTTAACGGGGAGCTGTTTTTT. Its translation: CASSLALAGVNGELFF. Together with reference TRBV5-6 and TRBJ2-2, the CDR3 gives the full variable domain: DAGVTQSPTHLIKTRGQQVTLRCSPKSGHDTVSWYQQALGQGPQFIFQYYEEEERQRGNFPDRFSGHQFPNYSSELNVNALLLGDSALYLCASSLALAGVNGELFFGEGSRLTVL.

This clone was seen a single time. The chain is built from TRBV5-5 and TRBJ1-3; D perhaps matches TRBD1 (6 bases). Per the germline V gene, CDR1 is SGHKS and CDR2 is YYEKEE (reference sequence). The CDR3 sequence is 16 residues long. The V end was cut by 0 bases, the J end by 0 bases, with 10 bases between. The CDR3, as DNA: TGTGCCAGCAGCTTGGGGGACATCGGCTCTGGAAACACCATATATTTT. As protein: CASSLGDIGSGNTIYF.

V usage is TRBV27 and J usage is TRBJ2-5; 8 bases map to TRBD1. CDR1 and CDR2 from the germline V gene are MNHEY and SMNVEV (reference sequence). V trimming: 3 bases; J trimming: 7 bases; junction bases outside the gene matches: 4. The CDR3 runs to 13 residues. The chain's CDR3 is CASSFSTGGTQYF. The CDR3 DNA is TGTGCCAGCAGTTTTTCAACAGGGGGGACCCAGTACTTC.

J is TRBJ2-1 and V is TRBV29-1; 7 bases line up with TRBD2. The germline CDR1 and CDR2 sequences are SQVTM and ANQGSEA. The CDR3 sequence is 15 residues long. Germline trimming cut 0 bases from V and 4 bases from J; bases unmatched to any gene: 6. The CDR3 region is CSVEERLADYNEQFF. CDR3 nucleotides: TGCAGCGTTGAAGAACGTCTAGCGGATTACAATGAGCAGTTCTTC.

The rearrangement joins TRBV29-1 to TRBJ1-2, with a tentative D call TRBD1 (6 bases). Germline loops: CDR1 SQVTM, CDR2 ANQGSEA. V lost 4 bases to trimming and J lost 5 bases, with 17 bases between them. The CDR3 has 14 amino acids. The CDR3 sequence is CSVVGNRDNYGYTF. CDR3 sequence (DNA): TGCAGCGTTGTTGGTAACAGGGACAATTATGGCTACACCTTC.

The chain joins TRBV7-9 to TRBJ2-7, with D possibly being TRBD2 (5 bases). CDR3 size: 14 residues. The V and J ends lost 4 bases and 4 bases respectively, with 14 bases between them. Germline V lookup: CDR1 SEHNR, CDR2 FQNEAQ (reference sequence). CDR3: CASSSDYLPYEQYF. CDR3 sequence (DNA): TGTGCCAGCAGCTCCGACTATCTTCCTTACGAGCAGTACTTC.

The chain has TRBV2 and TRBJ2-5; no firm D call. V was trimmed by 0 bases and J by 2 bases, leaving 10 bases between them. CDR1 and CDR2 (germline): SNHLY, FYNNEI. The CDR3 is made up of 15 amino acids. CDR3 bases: TGTGCCAGCAGTGAAGCGGCGAGCGTACAAGAGACCCAGTACTTC. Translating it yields CASSEAASVQETQYF.

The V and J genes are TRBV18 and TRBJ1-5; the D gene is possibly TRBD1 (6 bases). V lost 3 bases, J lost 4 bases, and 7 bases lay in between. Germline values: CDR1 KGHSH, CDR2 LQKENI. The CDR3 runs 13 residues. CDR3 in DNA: TGTGCCAGCTCACCGGACAGAAATCAGCCCCAGCATTTT. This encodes CASSPDRNQPQHF. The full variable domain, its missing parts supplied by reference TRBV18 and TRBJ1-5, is NAGVMQNPRHLVRRRGQEARLRCSPMKGHSHVYWYRQLPEEGLKFMVYLQKENIIDESGMPKERFSAEFPKEGPSILRIQQVVRGDSAAYFCASSPDRNQPQHFGDGTRLSIL.

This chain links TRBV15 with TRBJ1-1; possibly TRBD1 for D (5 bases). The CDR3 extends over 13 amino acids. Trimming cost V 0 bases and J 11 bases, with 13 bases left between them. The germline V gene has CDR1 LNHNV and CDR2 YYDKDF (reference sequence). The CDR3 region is CATSRDLEGTAFF. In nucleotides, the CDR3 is TGTGCCACCAGCAGAGATTTAGAGGGGACTGCTTTCTTT.

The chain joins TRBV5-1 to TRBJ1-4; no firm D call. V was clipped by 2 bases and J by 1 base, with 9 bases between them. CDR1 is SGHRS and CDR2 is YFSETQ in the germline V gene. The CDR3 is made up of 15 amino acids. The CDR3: CASSFEGRTNEKLFF. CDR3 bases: TGCGCCAGCAGCTTCGAGGGTCGAACTAATGAAAAACTGTTTTTT.

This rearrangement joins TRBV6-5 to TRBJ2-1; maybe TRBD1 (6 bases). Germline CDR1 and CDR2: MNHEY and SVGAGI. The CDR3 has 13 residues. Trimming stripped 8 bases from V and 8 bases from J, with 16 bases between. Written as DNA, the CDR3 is TGTGCCAGCGGTCAGGGGCCAGAGGATGAGCAGTTCTTC. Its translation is CASGQGPEDEQFF.

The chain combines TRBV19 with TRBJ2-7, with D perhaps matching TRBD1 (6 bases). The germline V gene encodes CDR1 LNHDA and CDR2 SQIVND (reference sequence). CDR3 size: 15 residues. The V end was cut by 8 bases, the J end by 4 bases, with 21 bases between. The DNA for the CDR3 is TGTGCCAGTCGCGGAGTCGCCGAGGGGGATTACGAGCAGTACTTC. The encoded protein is CASRGVAEGDYEQYF.

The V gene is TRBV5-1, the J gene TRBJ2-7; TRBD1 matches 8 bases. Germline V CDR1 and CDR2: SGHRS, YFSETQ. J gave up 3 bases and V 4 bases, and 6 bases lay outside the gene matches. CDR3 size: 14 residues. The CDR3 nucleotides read TGCGCCAGCAGCCCCGGGACAGGAGGCTACGAGCAGTACTTC. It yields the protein CASSPGTGGYEQYF.

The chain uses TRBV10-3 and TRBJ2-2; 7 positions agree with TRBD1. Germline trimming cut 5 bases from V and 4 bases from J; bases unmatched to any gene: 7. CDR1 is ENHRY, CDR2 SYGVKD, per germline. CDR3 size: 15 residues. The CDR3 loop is CAISRTGEGTGELFF. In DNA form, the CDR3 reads TGTGCCATCAGTCGCACAGGGGAAGGCACCGGGGAGCTGTTTTTT.

The CDR3: CASSYGGARTEAFF. In DNA, the CDR3 is TGTGCCAGCAGTTACGGTGGGGCCCGGACTGAAGCTTTCTTT. This chain connects TRBV6-5 to TRBJ1-1; D may be TRBD1 (5 bases). This CDR3 spans 14 amino acids. The ends were cut back, 2 bases at V and 5 bases at J, with 12 bases in the middle. Germline CDR1 and CDR2: MNHEY and SVGAGI.

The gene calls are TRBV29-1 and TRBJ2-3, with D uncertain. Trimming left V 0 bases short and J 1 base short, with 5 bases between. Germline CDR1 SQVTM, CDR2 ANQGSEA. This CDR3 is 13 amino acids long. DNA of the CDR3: TGCAGCGTTGAAGATCGCGGCACAGATACGCAGTATTTT. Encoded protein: CSVEDRGTDTQYF.

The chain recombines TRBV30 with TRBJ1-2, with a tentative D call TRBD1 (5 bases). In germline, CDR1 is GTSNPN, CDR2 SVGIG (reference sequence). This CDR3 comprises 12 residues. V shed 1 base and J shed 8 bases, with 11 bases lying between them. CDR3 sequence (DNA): TGTGCCTGGAGTGGTACCCGACAGGGCTACACCTTC. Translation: CAWSGTRQGYTF.

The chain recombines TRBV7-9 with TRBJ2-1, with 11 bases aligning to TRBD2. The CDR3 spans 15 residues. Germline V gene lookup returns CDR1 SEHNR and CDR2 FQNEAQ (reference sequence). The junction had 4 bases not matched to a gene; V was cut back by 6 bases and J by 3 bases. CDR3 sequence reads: CASSSLAGDYNEQFF. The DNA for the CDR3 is TGTGCCAGCAGTTCACTAGCGGGGGACTACAATGAGCAGTTCTTC.

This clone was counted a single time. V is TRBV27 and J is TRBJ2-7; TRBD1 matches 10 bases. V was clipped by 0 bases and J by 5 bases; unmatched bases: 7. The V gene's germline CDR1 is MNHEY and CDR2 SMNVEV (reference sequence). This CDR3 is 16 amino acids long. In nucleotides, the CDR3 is TGTGCCAGCAGTTTATCGATGGGGACAGGGGACAACGAGCAGTACTTC. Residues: CASSLSMGTGDNEQYF.

The CDR3 nucleotides are TGTGCCAGCAGCTTAGGAGGTCTTGTTCAGCCCCAGCATTTT. Its protein is CASSLGGLVQPQHF. The rearrangement links TRBV7-2 to TRBJ1-5; D not resolved. The germline CDR1 and CDR2 sequences are SGHTA and FQGNSA. The length of the CDR3 is 14 residues. Between the trimmed V and J ends, which lost 1 base and 6 bases, there was a span of 10 bases.

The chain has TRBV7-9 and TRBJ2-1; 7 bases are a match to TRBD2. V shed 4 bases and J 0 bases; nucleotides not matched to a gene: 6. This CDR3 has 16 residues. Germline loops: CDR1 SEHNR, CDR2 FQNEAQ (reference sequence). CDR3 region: CASSSIAGNSYNEQFF. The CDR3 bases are TGTGCCAGCAGCTCTATAGCGGGTAACTCCTACAATGAGCAGTTCTTC. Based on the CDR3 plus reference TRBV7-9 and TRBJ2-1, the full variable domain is DTGVSQNPRHKITKRGQNVTFRCDPISEHNRLYWYRQTLGQGPEFLTYFQNEAQLEKSRLLSDRFSAERPKGSFSTLEIQRTEQGDSAMYLCASSSIAGNSYNEQFFGPGTRLTVL.

The CDR3 here is CASSWDSYNIQYF. The DNA of the CDR3 is TGCGCCAGCAGCTGGGACAGCTACAACATTCAGTACTTC. The J gene is TRBJ2-4, the V gene TRBV5-1, with 7 bases fitting TRBD1. This CDR3 contains 13 residues. V gave up 3 bases and J gave up 7 bases; unmatched junction bases: 4. Germline assignment: CDR1 SGHRS and CDR2 YFSETQ.

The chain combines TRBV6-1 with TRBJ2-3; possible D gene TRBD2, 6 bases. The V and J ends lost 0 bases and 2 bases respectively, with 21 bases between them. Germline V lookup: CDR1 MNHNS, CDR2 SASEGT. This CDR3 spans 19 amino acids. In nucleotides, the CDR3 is TGTGCCAGCAGTGAAGCGGGCTCTCGGGGGAGGATTTACACAGATACGCAGTATTTT. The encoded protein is CASSEAGSRGRIYTDTQYF.

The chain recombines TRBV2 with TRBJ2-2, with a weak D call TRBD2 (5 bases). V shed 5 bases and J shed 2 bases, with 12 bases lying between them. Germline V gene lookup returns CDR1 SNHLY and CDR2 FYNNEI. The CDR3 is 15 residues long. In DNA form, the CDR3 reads TGTGCCAGCAGTTGGACGGGGTTTAACACCGGGGAGCTGTTTTTT. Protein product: CASSWTGFNTGELFF.

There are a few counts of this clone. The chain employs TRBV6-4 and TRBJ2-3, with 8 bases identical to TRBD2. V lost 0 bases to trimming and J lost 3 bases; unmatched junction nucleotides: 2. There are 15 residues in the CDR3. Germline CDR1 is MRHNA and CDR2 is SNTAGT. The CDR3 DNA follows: TGTGCCAGCAGTGACTCAGCGGGGGCGACAGATACGCAGTATTTT. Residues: CASSDSAGATDTQYF.

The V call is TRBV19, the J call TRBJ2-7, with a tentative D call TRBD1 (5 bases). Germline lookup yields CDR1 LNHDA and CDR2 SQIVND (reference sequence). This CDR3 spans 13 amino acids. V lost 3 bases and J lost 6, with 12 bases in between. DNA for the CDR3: TGTGCCAGTAGTATTTCCAGGGCCGGCGAGCAGTACTTC. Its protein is CASSISRAGEQYF.

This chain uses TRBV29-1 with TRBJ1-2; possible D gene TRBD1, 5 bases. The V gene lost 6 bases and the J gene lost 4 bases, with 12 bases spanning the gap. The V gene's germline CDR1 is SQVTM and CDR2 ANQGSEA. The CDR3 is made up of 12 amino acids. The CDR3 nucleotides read TGCAGCGTGCCTAGGGGCGGCTATGGCTACACCTTC. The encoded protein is CSVPRGGYGYTF.

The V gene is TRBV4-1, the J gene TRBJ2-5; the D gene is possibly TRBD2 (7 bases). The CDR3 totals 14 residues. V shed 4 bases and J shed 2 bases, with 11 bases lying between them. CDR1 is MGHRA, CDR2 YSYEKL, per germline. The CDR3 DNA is TGCGCCAGCAGCCGAGGGGGGGGGCAAGAGACCCAGTACTTC. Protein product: CASSRGGGQETQYF.

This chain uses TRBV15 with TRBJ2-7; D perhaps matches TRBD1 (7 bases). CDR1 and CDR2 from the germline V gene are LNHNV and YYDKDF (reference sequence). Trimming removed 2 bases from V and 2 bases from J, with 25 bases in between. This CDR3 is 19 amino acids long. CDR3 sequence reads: CATSRLRGGGGTVPYEQYF. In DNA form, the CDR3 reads TGTGCCACCAGCAGACTTAGGGGAGGTGGGGGGACAGTCCCCTACGAGCAGTACTTC. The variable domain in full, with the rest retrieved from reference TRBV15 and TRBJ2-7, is DAMVIQNPRYQVTQFGKPVTLSCSQTLNHNVMYWYQQKSSQAPKLLFHYYDKDFNNEADTPDNFQSRRPNTSFCFLDIRSPGLGDTAMYLCATSRLRGGGGTVPYEQYFGPGTRLTVT.